This T cell receptor beta chain was sequenced in a study of blood T cell repertoires in COVID-19. The CDR3 length is 16 residues. Trimming took off 1 base at V and 1 base at J, with 12 bases between the two ends. The V gene's germline CDR1 is KGHDR and CDR2 SFDVKD. Those who participated ranged in age from roughly 18 to 90 years and resided in around 22 US areas. Assignments of participants to cohorts depended upon their own reported clinical history. In the original processing: Amplification of reference gene primers was used by the study to estimate nucleated cell counts. Produced via immunoSEQ multiplex PCR; TCRdb's table is partial and in-frame only. The DNA was the basis for D and trimming; V, J and clone size are from that table. The data contain 430,000 or so clones, 88% of them seen just once; the ten biggest clones take up 1.5% to 2%.

This TCR derives from a woman between 35 and 50 years old who had recovered from COVID-19. This chain links TRBV24-1 with TRBJ1-1; possible D gene TRBD1, 5 bases. The sequencing input was PBMCs or T cells enriched from blood (not recorded which). The CDR3 spells CATSDFREAPNTEAFF. The CDR3 DNA is TGTGCCACCAGTGATTTCAGGGAAGCCCCGAACACTGAAGCTTTCTTT.